These T cell receptor beta chains were read from a single sample in a study of blood T cell repertoires in COVID-19. The assay was immunoSEQ multiplex PCR, and TCRdb's table has in-frame clones only and misses some. Altogether under 250,000 clones are present, less than 90% being singletons, with the ten largest covering about 2.5%. Sequenced: peripheral blood. These receptors all come from a woman in her 70s with active or convalescent COVID-19. Each CDR3 is given with its conserved first and last residue. Each record gives: J gene, clone size, D gene, V gene, CDR3 DNA, CDR3 protein. D genes are given only for firm matches. Only part of the rows carry a size: once, few, many, or a class if the clone is expanded.

TRBJ2-1	-	-	TRBV3-1/TRBV3-2	TGTGCCAGCAGCCAAGGGCGGGGCCTGGGGTATGAGCAGTTCTTC	CASSQGRGLGYEQFF
TRBJ2-1	-	TRBD2	TRBV5-1	TGCGCCAGCAGCTTGGACGGGGGGGCGAATGAGCAGTTCTTC	CASSLDGGANEQFF
TRBJ2-7	-	-	TRBV30	TGTGCCTGGAGTGCGGGGTGGGTCTACGAGCAGTACTTC	CAWSAGWVYEQYF
TRBJ2-1	-	-	TRBV9	TGTGCCAGCAGCCTTTACAATGAGCAGTTCTTC	CASSLYNEQFF
TRBJ1-6	-	-	TRBV21-1	TGTGCCAGCAGCGGCCCAGACAGGGGTAATTCACCCCTCCACTTT	CASSGPDRGNSPLHF
TRBJ2-4	-	TRBD2	TRBV5-1	TGCGCCAGCAGCTATTCCGGGACTAGCGCCAGCGGGAACATTCAGTACTTC	CASSYSGTSASGNIQYF
TRBJ1-3	-	-	TRBV9	TGTGCCAGCAGTGGTACAACGATCTCTGGAAACACCATATATTTT	CASSGTTISGNTIYF
TRBJ2-3	-	-	TRBV29-1	TGCAGCGCGTCCGGGTCCTCCAGGGCATACGATACGCAGTATTTT	CSASGSSRAYDTQYF
TRBJ1-2	-	TRBD1	TRBV5-4	TGTGCCAGCAGCTTGGGGACAGGGGTGATAGCTAACTATGGCTACACCTTC	CASSLGTGVIANYGYTF
TRBJ1-4	once	TRBD1	TRBV19	TGTGCCAGTATTGGTATGAACAGGGGGAGTGAAAAACTGTTTTTT	CASIGMNRGSEKLFF
TRBJ2-3	-	-	TRBV4-1	TGCGCCAGCAGCCAGGCCACTGTTACAGATCGCACAGATACGCAGTATTTT	CASSQATVTDRTDTQYF
TRBJ2-5	-	TRBD1	TRBV2	TGTGCCAGCAGTGACAGGGGGCAGGAGACCCAGTACTTC	CASSDRGQETQYF
TRBJ1-1	-	TRBD1	TRBV5-1	TGCGCCAGCAGCTTGATGGGACAGGGTATGAACACTGAAGCTTTCTTT	CASSLMGQGMNTEAFF
TRBJ2-1	-	TRBD1	TRBV6-2/TRBV6-3	TGTGCCAGCACCCCGACAGGGGTGGATGAGCAGTTCTTC	CASTPTGVDEQFF
TRBJ1-5	-	TRBD1	TRBV2	TGTGCCAGCAGGAGGGACAGTTCCAATCAGCCCCAGCATTTT	CASRRDSSNQPQHF
TRBJ2-7	-	-	TRBV9	TGTGCCAGCAGCGTAGACGGTCCCCGGGAGCAGTACTTC	CASSVDGPREQYF
TRBJ2-3	-	-	TRBV6-1	TGTGCCAGCAGTGACACAATCACAGATACGCAGTATTTT	CASSDTITDTQYF
TRBJ1-1	-	TRBD1	TRBV7-2	TGTGCCAGCAGCTACCAAACAGGGGTCAACACTGAAGCTTTCTTT	CASSYQTGVNTEAFF
TRBJ2-1	-	TRBD1	TRBV10-3	TGTGCCATCGCTGTTCAGGGGGACAATGAGCAGTTCTTC	CAIAVQGDNEQFF
TRBJ2-3	-	TRBD2	TRBV7-2	TGTGCCAGCAGCTTACCCGGCGGGGGGGCCAGGGATACGCAGTATTTT	CASSLPGGGARDTQYF
TRBJ1-5	-	-	TRBV21-1	TGTGCCAGCAGTCTTTGGGGGGGTTGCAATCAGCCCCAGCATTTT	CASSLWGGCNQPQHF
TRBJ1-1	-	-	TRBV11-3	TGTGCCAGCAGACCGACTCCGGGGGACACTGAAGCTTTCTTT	CASRPTPGDTEAFF
TRBJ2-2	-	-	TRBV5-1	TGCGCCAGCAGACCCCCAGAAGGGGCTAACACCGGGGAGCTGTTTTTT	CASRPPEGANTGELFF
TRBJ2-1	-	TRBD1	TRBV5-1	TGCGCCAGCAGCTTGTCTACAGGGGCCTACAATGAGCAGTTCTTC	CASSLSTGAYNEQFF
TRBJ2-5	-	TRBD1	TRBV2	TGTGCCAGCAGTGGGCTGACAGGGGGCGAAGAGACCCAGTACTTC	CASSGLTGGEETQYF
TRBJ2-7	-	-	TRBV27	TGTGCCAGCAGTTTCGAAGGGGCCGGGTACGAGCAGTACTTC	CASSFEGAGYEQYF
TRBJ2-7	few	TRBD2	TRBV7-2	TGTGCCAGCAGCCTATCGGTAGCGGGGGGTTATAATCCCTACGAGCAGTACTTC	CASSLSVAGGYNPYEQYF
TRBJ1-6	few	-	TRBV4-1	TGCGCCAGCAGCCAAGATAGGGGGTCACCCCTCCACTTT	CASSQDRGSPLHF
TRBJ2-5	-	TRBD2	TRBV5-1	TGCGCCACCGGACTAGCGGGGGTCCAAGAGACCCAGTACTTC	CATGLAGVQETQYF
TRBJ2-5	-	TRBD2	TRBV28	TGTGCCAGCCTTAGCGGGAGGGCTTATACGGAGACCCAGTACTTC	CASLSGRAYTETQYF
TRBJ2-7	-	TRBD1	TRBV6-1	TGTGCCAGCAGTGAAGCCGGGACAGGGAAGCCCTACGAGCAGTACTTC	CASSEAGTGKPYEQYF
TRBJ1-6	-	TRBD1	TRBV6-1	TGTGCCAGCAGTGAAACTTGGACAGGTTATTCACCCCTCCACTTT	CASSETWTGYSPLHF
TRBJ2-7	-	TRBD1	TRBV6-2/TRBV6-3	TGTGCCAGCAGTCCAAGGACAGGGAGCGCCTACGAGCAGTACTTC	CASSPRTGSAYEQYF
TRBJ2-1	-	TRBD1	TRBV11-2	TGTGCCAGCAGCCCGGACAGGGGAAATGAGCAGTTCTTC	CASSPDRGNEQFF
TRBJ1-4	-	TRBD1	TRBV6-1	TGTGCCAGCAGTGAGGGGACAGCTAATGAAAAACTGTTTTTT	CASSEGTANEKLFF
TRBJ2-5	-	-	TRBV21-1	TGTGCCAGCAGGGCGAGGGGGGAGACCCAGTACTTC	CASRARGETQYF
TRBJ2-6	-	-	TRBV12-3/TRBV12-4	TGTGCCAGCAGTATCTCGGGGGCCAACGTCCTGACTTTC	CASSISGANVLTF
TRBJ2-1	-	TRBD1	TRBV28	TGTGCCAGCAGTCGGGGACAGGTCCCTTACAATGAGCAGTTCTTC	CASSRGQVPYNEQFF
TRBJ1-2	-	-	TRBV18	TGTGCCAGCTCACCACCGAACAGCCTCTATGGCTACACCTTC	CASSPPNSLYGYTF
TRBJ2-2	-	-	TRBV5-1	TGCGCCAGCAGCTTGGTTCCGGCGAACACCGGGGAGCTGTTTTTT	CASSLVPANTGELFF
TRBJ2-5	once	-	TRBV19	TGTGCCAGTAGCAGAGGACAAGAGACCCAGTACTTC	CASSRGQETQYF
TRBJ1-2	once	TRBD1	TRBV7-2	TGTGCCAGCAGCTGGGGACAGGGAGGCGGCTACACCTTC	CASSWGQGGGYTF
TRBJ1-6	few	TRBD1	TRBV30	TGTGCCTGGAGCATACCACCCAGGACAGGGACCCCCTATAATTCACCCCTCCACTTT	CAWSIPPRTGTPYNSPLHF
TRBJ1-1	-	TRBD1	TRBV29-1	TGCAGCGTTGAAGCAGGGGGCACTGAAGCTTTCTTT	CSVEAGGTEAFF
TRBJ2-3	-	TRBD2	TRBV5-4	TGTGCCAGCAGCATGGCTAGCGGGAGGACTTTTACAGATACGCAGTATTTT	CASSMASGRTFTDTQYF
TRBJ2-2	-	TRBD1	TRBV7-9	TGTGCCAGCAGCACGTGGACAGGGGGTGCCGGGGAGCTGTTTTTT	CASSTWTGGAGELFF
TRBJ2-7	-	TRBD2	TRBV28	TGTGCCAGTCACCTAGCGGGATCCTACGAGCAGTACTTC	CASHLAGSYEQYF
TRBJ2-1	-	TRBD1	TRBV6-6	TGTGCCAGTACTACAGGGGGCGCCAGGAATGAGCAGTTCTTC	CASTTGGARNEQFF
TRBJ1-1	-	TRBD1	TRBV28	TGTGCCAGTAGACAGGGGTTTAACACTGAAGCTTTCTTT	CASRQGFNTEAFF